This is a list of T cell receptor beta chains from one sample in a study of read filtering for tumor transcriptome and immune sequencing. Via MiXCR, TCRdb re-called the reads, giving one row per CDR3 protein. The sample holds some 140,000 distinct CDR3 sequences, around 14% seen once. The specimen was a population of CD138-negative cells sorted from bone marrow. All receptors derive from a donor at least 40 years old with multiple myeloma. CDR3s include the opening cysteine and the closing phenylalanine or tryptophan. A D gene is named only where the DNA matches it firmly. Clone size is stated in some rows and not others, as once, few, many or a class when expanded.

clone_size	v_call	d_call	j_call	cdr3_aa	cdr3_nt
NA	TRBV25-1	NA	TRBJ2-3	CASTNFRTDTQYF	TGTGCCAGCACTAACTTTCGCACAGATACGCAGTATTTT
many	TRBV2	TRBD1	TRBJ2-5	CASSDTRTGDQETQYF	TGTGCCAGCAGTGACACCAGGACAGGCGATCAAGAGACCCAGTACTTC
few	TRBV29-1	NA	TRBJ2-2	CSAQRGIANTGELFF	TGCAGCGCCCAACGGGGGATAGCTAACACCGGGGAGCTGTTTTTT
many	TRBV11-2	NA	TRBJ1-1	CASSLFDFVNTEAFF	TGTGCCAGCAGCTTATTCGACTTCGTGAACACTGAAGCTTTCTTT
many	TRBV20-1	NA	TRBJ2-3	CSATGDSTDTQYF	TGCAGTGCTACCGGCGACAGCACAGATACGCAGTATTTT
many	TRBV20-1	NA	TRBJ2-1	CSAMLTAENEQFF	TGCAGTGCTATGTTAACAGCAGAGAATGAGCAGTTCTTC
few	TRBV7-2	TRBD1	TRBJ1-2	CASSPPPGQGYYGYTF	TGTGCCAGCAGCCCTCCCCCGGGACAGGGTTACTATGGCTACACCTTC
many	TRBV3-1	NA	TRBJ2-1	CASSQDRLAVYNEQFF	TGTGCCAGCAGCCAAGATCGGTTAGCGGTTTACAATGAGCAGTTCTTC
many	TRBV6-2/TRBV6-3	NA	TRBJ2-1	CASSYFSGVNEQFF	TGTGCCAGCAGTTACTTTTCTGGGGTCAATGAGCAGTTCTTC
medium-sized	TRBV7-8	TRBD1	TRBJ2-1	CASSLQGANYNEQFF	TGTGCCAGCAGCTTACAGGGGGCGAACTACAATGAGCAGTTCTTC
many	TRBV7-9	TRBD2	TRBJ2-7	CASSFSSLSGRYEQYF	TGTGCCAGCAGCTTTTCGAGCTTGAGCGGGAGATACGAGCAGTACTTC
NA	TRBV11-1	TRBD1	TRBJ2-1	CASRRDSIYNEQFF	TGTGCCAGCAGGAGGGACAGCATCTACAATGAGCAGTTCTTC
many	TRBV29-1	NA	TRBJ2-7	CSVECGERTYEQYF	TGCAGCGTTGAATGTGGGGAGCGGACCTACGAGCAGTACTTC
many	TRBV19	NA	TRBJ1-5	CASSIDRTDYSNQPQHF	TGTGCCAGTAGTATAGATCGTACGGATTATAGCAATCAGCCCCAGCATTTT
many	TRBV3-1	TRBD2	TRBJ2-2	CASSLRAGSPPNTGELFF	TGTGCCAGCAGCTTAAGAGCGGGATCTCCCCCGAACACCGGGGAGCTGTTTTTT
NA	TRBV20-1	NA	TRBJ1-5	CSAEGWDQPQHF	TGCAGTGCTGAAGGTTGGGATCAGCCCCAGCATTTT
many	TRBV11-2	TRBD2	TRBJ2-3	CASSLTTSGSRRDTQYF	TGTGCCAGCAGCTTAACGACTAGCGGGAGCCGGAGAGATACGCAGTATTTT
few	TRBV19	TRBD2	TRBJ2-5	CASSIGLAETQYF	TGTGCCAGTAGTATAGGACTAGCAGAGACCCAGTACTTC
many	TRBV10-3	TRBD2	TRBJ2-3	CAIKERGSTDTQYF	TGTGCCATCAAGGAGCGGGGGAGCACAGATACGCAGTATTTT
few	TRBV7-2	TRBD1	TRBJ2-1	CASCMGQGALREQSF	TGTGCCTCGTGTATGGGACAGGGGGCCCTAAGGGAGCAGTCCTTC
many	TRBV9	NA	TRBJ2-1	CASSPGTPSEQFF	TGTGCCAGCAGCCCCGGGACTCCTAGTGAGCAGTTCTTC
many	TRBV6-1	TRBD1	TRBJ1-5	CSTSGTGDGNQPQHF	TGTTCTACCTCCGGGACAGGGGATGGCAATCAGCCCCAGCATTTT
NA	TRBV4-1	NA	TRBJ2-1	CASSQVVYNEQFF	TGCGCCAGCAGCCAAGTGGTCTACAATGAGCAGTTCTTC
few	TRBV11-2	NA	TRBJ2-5	CASSRDLQETQYF	TGTGCCAGCAGCCGGGACCTCCAAGAGACCCAGTACTTC
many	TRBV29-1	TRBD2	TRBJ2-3	CSVVIAGITDTQYF	TGCAGCGTTGTAATAGCGGGGATCACAGATACGCAGTATTTT
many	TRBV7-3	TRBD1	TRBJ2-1	CASSVRQTGLRNEQFF	TGTGCCAGCAGCGTAAGGCAGACAGGGTTACGGAATGAGCAGTTCTTC
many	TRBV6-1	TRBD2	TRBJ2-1	CASSEMAGGKNEQFF	TGTGCCAGCAGTGAAATGGCGGGGGGTAAGAATGAGCAGTTCTTC
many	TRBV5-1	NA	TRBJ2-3	CASSSSSTDTQYF	TGCGCCAGCAGCTCGTCTAGCACAGATACGCAGTATTTT
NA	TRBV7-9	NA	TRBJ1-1	CASSLDGGPNTEAFF	TGTGCCAGCAGCTTAGATGGGGGACCGAACACTGAAGCTTTCTTT
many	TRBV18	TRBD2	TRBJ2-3	CASSPQLADTQYF	TGTGCCAGCTCACCCCAACTAGCGGATACGCAGTATTTT
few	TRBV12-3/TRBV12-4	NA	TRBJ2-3	CASSFPDTDTQYF	TGTGCCAGCAGTTTCCCAGACACAGATACGCAGTATTTT
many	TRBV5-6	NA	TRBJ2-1	CASSSGREQFF	TGTGCCAGCAGCTCAGGGCGTGAGCAGTTCTTC
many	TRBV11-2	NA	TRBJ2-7	CASSLGGNEQYF	TGCGCCAGCAGCTTAGGTGGGAACGAGCAGTACTTC
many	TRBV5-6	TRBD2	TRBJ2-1	CASNRLAGEGNEQFF	TGTGCCAGCAACCGACTAGCGGGAGAGGGTAATGAGCAGTTCTTC
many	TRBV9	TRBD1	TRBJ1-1	CASSVGGAGGFDTEAFF	TGTGCCAGCAGCGTAGGAGGGGCAGGGGGGTTTGACACTGAAGCTTTCTTT
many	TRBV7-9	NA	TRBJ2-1	CASSLGGARNEQFF	TGTGCCAGCAGCTTAGGGGGAGCCCGGAATGAGCAGTTCTTC
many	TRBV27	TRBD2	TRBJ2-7	CASSEDPLLAGGSSYEQYF	TGTGCCAGCAGTGAAGATCCCCTTCTAGCGGGAGGCTCCTCCTACGAGCAGTACTTC